These 9 T cell receptor beta chains share one sample of origin, sequenced in a study of control samples from healthy donors and cancer patients. Clones were read by immunoSEQ multiplex PCR, and TCRdb kept only the in-frame ones, dropping some. The sample lists about 85,000 clones; roughly 91% were seen once. Sequencing was performed on blood. The receptors come from a man aged 50 to 59 in good health.

The chain links TRBV19 to TRBJ2-5; 8 nucleotides agree with TRBD2. The germline gives CDR1 LNHDA, CDR2 SQIVND (reference sequence). Unmatched junction bases numbered 9, after V lost 5 bases and J lost 1 base. The CDR3 spans 16 residues. CDR3 nucleotides: TGTGCCAGTAGTTCCCTTCCGGGGGGGGTCCAAGAGACCCAGTACTTC. As protein: CASSSLPGGVQETQYF.

This chain joins TRBV7-6 and TRBJ2-7; maybe TRBD1 (5 bases). V was cut by 3 bases and J by 2 bases, with 11 bases left in between. Germline V gives CDR1 SGHVS, CDR2 FNYEAQ. This CDR3 region has 14 residues. The CDR3 DNA sequence: TGTGCCAGCAGCTTCAATCCAGGGCCCTACGAGCAGTACTTC. It encodes CASSFNPGPYEQYF.

The V call is TRBV15, the J call TRBJ1-1; D gene ambiguous. The CDR3 runs 16 residues. Trimming pared 0 bases from V and 3 bases from J, leaving 14 bases between. From germline, CDR1 is LNHNV and CDR2 YYDKDF (reference sequence). CDR3 in amino acids: CATSRDLALTYTEAFF. The CDR3 bases are TGTGCCACCAGCAGAGATTTAGCATTGACATACACTGAAGCTTTCTTT.

This chain uses TRBV6-5 with TRBJ2-7; D is unresolved. CDR1 is MNHEY, CDR2 SVGAGI, per germline. The V and J ends lost 6 bases and 1 base respectively, with 13 bases between them. This CDR3 region has 14 residues. The CDR3 loop reads CASRPAARSYEQYF. CDR3 sequence (DNA): TGTGCCAGCAGACCGGCGGCTAGGTCCTACGAGCAGTACTTC.

Worth noting for this clone: The limits of the CDR3 on the DNA are not certain, so only TCRdb's listed CDR3 is given. J is TRBJ2-6 and V is TRBV21-1. TRBV21-1 is a pseudogene locus. The CDR3 spans 15 amino acids, including both terminal residues. The CDR3 is CASQSVGIGANVLTF.

V usage is TRBV3-1 (or the pseudogene TRBV3-2) and J usage is TRBJ1-4, with D perhaps TRBD1 (5 bases). From germline, CDR1 is LGHDT and CDR2 YNNKEL (reference sequence). Trimming left V 1 base short and J 8 bases short, with 11 bases between. The CDR3 is made up of 14 amino acids. The CDR3 DNA reads TGTGCCAGCAGCCAAGGGGGGTGGGGCGAAAAACTGTTTTTT. Translating gives CASSQGGWGEKLFF.

The rearrangement links TRBV10-3 to TRBJ2-3; 9 bases match TRBD1. The length of the CDR3 is 16 residues. Per germline, CDR1 ENHRY and CDR2 SYGVKD. V dropped 4 bases and J dropped 2; count of bases not matched to a gene: 7. The CDR3 DNA reads as TGTGCCATCAGTGCCTCCGGGACAGGGACCACAGATACGCAGTATTTT. Translated, it gives CAISASGTGTTDTQYF.

The genes are TRBV24-1 and TRBJ2-5, with 9 bases fitting TRBD1. Germline V gene lookup returns CDR1 KGHDR and CDR2 SFDVKD. The CDR3 sequence is 15 residues long. Trimming took 4 bases from V and 3 from J; bases not matched to a gene: 5. The CDR3 loop reads CATSDLGTGKETQYF. The CDR3 nucleotides are TGTGCCACCAGTGACCTAGGGACAGGGAAAGAGACCCAGTACTTC.

This chain uses TRBV30 with TRBJ1-5; 8 bases align to TRBD1. V lost 3 bases to trimming and J lost 5 bases; unmatched junction nucleotides: 6. The CDR3 loop spans 14 amino acids. Germline V gene sequence: CDR1 GTSNPN, CDR2 SVGIG (reference sequence). CDR3 DNA sequence: TGTGCCTGGAGCACGACAGGGGCCCATCAGCCCCAGCATTTT. This translates into CAWSTTGAHQPQHF.